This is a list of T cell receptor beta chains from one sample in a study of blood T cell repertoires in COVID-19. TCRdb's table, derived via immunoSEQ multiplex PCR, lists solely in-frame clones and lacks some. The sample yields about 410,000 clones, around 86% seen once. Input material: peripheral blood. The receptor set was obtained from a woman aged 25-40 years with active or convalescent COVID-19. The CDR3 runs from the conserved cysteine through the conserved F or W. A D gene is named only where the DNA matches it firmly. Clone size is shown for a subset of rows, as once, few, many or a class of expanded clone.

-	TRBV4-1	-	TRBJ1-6	TGCGCCAGCAGCCAAGCATACGGGGCACCCCTCCACTTT	CASSQAYGAPLHF
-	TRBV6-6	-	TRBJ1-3	TGTGCCAGCAGTTCCGCCTTAGACTCTGGAAACACCATATATTTT	CASSSALDSGNTIYF
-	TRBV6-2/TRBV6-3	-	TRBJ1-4	TGTGCCAGCAGTCCAGGGGCCTATGCAACTAATGAAAAACTGTTTTTT	CASSPGAYATNEKLFF
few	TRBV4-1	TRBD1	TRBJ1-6	TGCGCCAGCAGCCAGGGGACAGGGGAGGGTTCACCCCTCCACTTT	CASSQGTGEGSPLHF
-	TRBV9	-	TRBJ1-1	TGTGCCAGCAATCGGGGGGCCGGGACTGAAGCTTTCTTT	CASNRGAGTEAFF
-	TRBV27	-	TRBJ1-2	TGTGCCAGCAGTTCACCCGGAGAAGGGGTCTATGGCTACACCTTC	CASSSPGEGVYGYTF
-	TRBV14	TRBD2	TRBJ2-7	TGTGCCAGCAGCCAAGATCCAGCGGGGGGAGTCTCCTACGAGCAGTACTTC	CASSQDPAGGVSYEQYF
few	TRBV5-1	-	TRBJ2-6	TGCGCCAGCAGCTTAGACGGCAGGGACTCTGGGGCCAACGTCCTGACTTTC	CASSLDGRDSGANVLTF
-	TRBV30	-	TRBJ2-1	TGTGCCTGGGCCTCTTCAGCCTACAATGAGCAGTTCTTC	CAWASSAYNEQFF
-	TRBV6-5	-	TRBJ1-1	TGTGCCAGCAGTCAGACAGCGAACACTGAAGCTTTCTTT	CASSQTANTEAFF
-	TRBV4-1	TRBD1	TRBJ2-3	TGCGCCAGCAGCCAAGAAGGAGGGACAGGGGCAGATACGCAGTATTTT	CASSQEGGTGADTQYF
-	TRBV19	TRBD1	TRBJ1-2	TGTGCCAGTAGTCCCGGGGGACAGTACCCGGTCGGCTACACCTTC	CASSPGGQYPVGYTF
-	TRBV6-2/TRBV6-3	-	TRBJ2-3	TGTGCCAGCAGTCAACTACTAGCCCCAACGGATACGCAGTATTTT	CASSQLLAPTDTQYF
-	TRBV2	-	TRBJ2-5	TGTGCCAGCAGTGTACTAAACTCCCGAGAGACCCAGTACTTC	CASSVLNSRETQYF
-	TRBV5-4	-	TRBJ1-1	TGTGCCAGCAGCTTGTGGGCCGCTGGCACTGAAGCTTTCTTT	CASSLWAAGTEAFF
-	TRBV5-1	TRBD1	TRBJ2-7	TGCGCCAGCAGCTTTGGGACAGTCTACGAGCAGTACTTC	CASSFGTVYEQYF
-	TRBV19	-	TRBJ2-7	TGTGCCAGTAGTGCGGCAGGCGGGTACTACGAGCAGTACTTC	CASSAAGGYYEQYF
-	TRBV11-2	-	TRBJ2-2	TGTGCCAGCAGCTTAGATCCTTTAACCGGGGAGCTGTTTTTT	CASSLDPLTGELFF
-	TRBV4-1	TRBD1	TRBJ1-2	TGCGCCAGCAGCCAATCCCCAGGGGGCTATGGCTACACCTTC	CASSQSPGGYGYTF
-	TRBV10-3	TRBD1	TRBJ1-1	TGTGCCATCAGTGTCGGGACAGGCCTGAACACTGAAGCTTTCTTT	CAISVGTGLNTEAFF
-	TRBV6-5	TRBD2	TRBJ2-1	TGTGCCAGCAGATACTCGCGGGAGGCCACTGAGCAGTTCTTC	CASRYSREATEQFF
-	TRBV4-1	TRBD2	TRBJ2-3	TGCGCCAGCAGCCAAATGCGGGGGGGCCTGGACACAGATACGCAGTATTTT	CASSQMRGGLDTDTQYF
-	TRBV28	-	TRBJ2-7	TGTGCCAGCAACCCCGCGGACTCCTACGAGCAGTACTTC	CASNPADSYEQYF
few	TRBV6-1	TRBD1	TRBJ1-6	TGTGCCAGCAGTGAAGACAGGGGTAATTCACCCCTCCACTTT	CASSEDRGNSPLHF
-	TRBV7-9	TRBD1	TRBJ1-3	TGTGCCAGCAGCTTAGAGGCCGGACAGGGCACTGGAAACACCATATATTTT	CASSLEAGQGTGNTIYF
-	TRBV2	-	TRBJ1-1	TGTGCCAGCAGTGAAGCGCCAGGTGAGGGACTCTACACTGAAGCTTTCTTT	CASSEAPGEGLYTEAFF
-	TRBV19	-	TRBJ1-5	TGTGCCAGTAGCCGGGGGGTTCAGCCCCAGCATTTT	CASSRGVQPQHF
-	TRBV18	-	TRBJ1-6	TGTGCCAGCTCACCACCGCGCAGGGGAAGGGTTGGGTTGGAGCCTAATTCACCCCTCCACTTT	CASSPPRRGRVGLEPNSPLHF
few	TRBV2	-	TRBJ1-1	TGTGCCAGCTCAACAGGGATGAACACTGAAGCTTTCTTT	CASSTGMNTEAFF
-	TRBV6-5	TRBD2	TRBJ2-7	TGTGCCAGCAGTTACTCGGGTAGCGGGGGGTCCTACGAGCAGTACTTC	CASSYSGSGGSYEQYF
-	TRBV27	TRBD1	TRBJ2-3	TGTGCCAGCAGTTTCATTGGACAGGCGGCTAGCACAGATACGCAGTATTTT	CASSFIGQAASTDTQYF
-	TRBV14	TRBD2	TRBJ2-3	TGTGCCAGCAGCCTCGGGGGGGCCGTAGATACGCAGTATTTT	CASSLGGAVDTQYF
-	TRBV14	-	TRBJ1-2	TGTGCCAGCAGCCAAGATGGGGCATACTATGGCTACACCTTC	CASSQDGAYYGYTF
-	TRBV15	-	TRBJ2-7	TGTGCCACCAGCACCCCTCACGGGAAATACGAGCAGTACTTC	CATSTPHGKYEQYF
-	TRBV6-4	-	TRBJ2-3	TGTGCCAGCAGTGACGACGCGGAGATCACAGATACGCAGTATTTT	CASSDDAEITDTQYF
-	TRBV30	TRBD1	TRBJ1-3	TGTGCCTGGAGTACGACAGGGGCCGGTGGAAACACCATATATTTT	CAWSTTGAGGNTIYF
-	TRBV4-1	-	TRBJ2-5	TGCGCCAGCAGCCAAGATCTTGACGAAGGGGTGGAGACCCAGTACTTC	CASSQDLDEGVETQYF
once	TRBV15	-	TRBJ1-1	TGTGCCACCAGCAGAGATGGGCAGGGAGGCCCAAACACTGAAGCTTTCTTT	CATSRDGQGGPNTEAFF
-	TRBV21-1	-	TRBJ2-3	TGTGCCAGCAGCAATGGGAGCAGCGACGGAGATACGCAGTATTTT	CASSNGSSDGDTQYF
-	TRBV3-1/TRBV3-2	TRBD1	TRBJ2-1	TGTGCCAGCAGCCGGGACAGGGTTAACAATGAGCAGTTCTTC	CASSRDRVNNEQFF